The 9 T cell receptor beta chains given below trace back to one sample, sequenced in a study of blood T cell repertoires in COVID-19. Assay: immunoSEQ multiplex PCR; the TCRdb copy retains only in-frame clones and omits some. In the table there are 99,000 or so clones, 75% to 85% of which are singletons. The sample consisted of peripheral blood. The receptors were sampled from a woman aged 65 to 85 with acute or convalescent COVID-19.

The gene calls are TRBV4-2 and TRBJ2-5; tentatively, D is TRBD1 (6 bases). The CDR3 has 17 amino acids. The V and J ends lost 2 bases and 0 bases respectively, with 16 bases between them. Looked up from germline, CDR1 is LGHNA and CDR2 is YNFKEQ. CDR3 loop: CASSQSGGQPNQETQYF. DNA for the CDR3: TGTGCCAGCAGCCAAAGCGGAGGACAGCCTAACCAAGAGACCCAGTACTTC.

The rearrangement links TRBV19 to TRBJ2-6; 7 bases are shared with TRBD2. This CDR3 has 18 residues. CDR1 and CDR2 (germline): LNHDA, SQIVND (reference sequence). The V gene end was trimmed by 7 bases and the J gene end by 1 base; junction bases not matched to a gene: 13. The DNA of the CDR3 is TGTGCCAGTAACCCCGGGAGGCAGGGAGGATCTGGGGCCAACGTCCTGACTTTC. Encoded protein: CASNPGRQGGSGANVLTF.

The J gene is TRBJ2-1, the V gene TRBV4-3; possibly TRBD2 for D (6 bases). Germline V gene lookup returns CDR1 LGHNA and CDR2 YSLEER. Trimming removed 0 bases at V and 7 bases at J, with 13 bases between. The CDR3 runs to 15 residues. The DNA of the CDR3 is TGCGCCAGCAGCCAAGACTGGGGGACTTTTAATGAGCAGTTCTTC. Amino acid sequence: CASSQDWGTFNEQFF.

This chain uses TRBV12-3 or TRBV12-4 with TRBJ1-2; D unresolved. Trimming shortened V by 2 bases and J by 8 bases, and 12 bases separated the two germline ends. The CDR3 length is 13 residues. CDR3 bases: TGTGCCAGCAGTTTAAGTTACCTCGGGGGCTACACCTTC. This translates into CASSLSYLGGYTF.

V usage is TRBV19 and J usage is TRBJ2-7; 8 bases agree with TRBD1. Germline CDR1 LNHDA, CDR2 SQIVND (reference sequence). The trim removed 3 bases at V and 8 bases at J, leaving 12 bases unmatched. CDR3 length: 15 amino acids. The CDR3 sequence: CASSMSGTGFGKQYF. Written as DNA, the CDR3 is TGTGCCAGTAGTATGTCCGGGACAGGTTTTGGCAAGCAGTACTTC. Full variable domain (missing parts from reference TRBV19 and TRBJ2-7): DGGITQSPKYLFRKEGQNVTLSCEQNLNHDAMYWYRQDPGQGLRLIYYSQIVNDFQKGDIAEGYSVSREKKESFPLTVTSAQKNPTAFYLCASSMSGTGFGKQYFGPGTRLTVT.

This chain uses TRBV19 with TRBJ2-3; 8 bases align to TRBD2. Germline V gives CDR1 LNHDA, CDR2 SQIVND (reference sequence). With V trimmed by 9 bases and J by 2 bases, 13 bases remained unmatched. The CDR3 is 16 amino acids. This CDR3 is CASRPTSGALTDTQYF. The CDR3 DNA reads TGTGCCAGCCGCCCCACTAGCGGTGCCCTCACAGATACGCAGTATTTT.

The rearrangement uses TRBV30 and TRBJ1-4; TRBD1 is a possible D gene (6 bases). CDR3 length: 14 amino acids. Germline CDR1 is GTSNPN and CDR2 is SVGIG (reference sequence). Trimming took 3 bases from V and 8 from J, leaving 16 bases between them. The CDR3 DNA reads as TGTGCCTGGAGCATAGGGGGGGGAGACGAAAAACTGTTTTTT. This translates into CAWSIGGGDEKLFF.

This rearrangement joins TRBV5-1 to TRBJ1-6, with D maybe TRBD1 (5 bases). Trimming shortened V by 4 bases and J by 10 bases, and 15 bases separated the two germline ends. The CDR3 runs to 14 residues. Per germline, CDR1 SGHRS and CDR2 YFSETQ. CDR3 sequence (DNA): TGCGCCAGCAGCCCTGGGCAGGGTACCTCACCCCTCCACTTT. This encodes CASSPGQGTSPLHF.

This clone showed up just once. The chain employs TRBV2 and TRBJ2-2; 7 nucleotides align to TRBD1. The CDR3 is 14 amino acids. V was pared by 10 bases and J by 7 bases, with 12 bases of the junction left unmatched. Germline assignment: CDR1 SNHLY and CDR2 FYNNEI. The chain's CDR3 is CAIKHRGEVGELFF. DNA for the CDR3: TGTGCCATTAAGCACAGGGGAGAGGTCGGGGAGCTGTTTTTT.